This entry lists 25 T cell receptor beta chains sequenced from one sample in a study of blood T cell repertoires in COVID-19. The method was immunoSEQ multiplex PCR; TCRdb's version includes in-frame clones alone and lacks a portion of them. The table has around 400,000 clones, approximately 89% seen once. Input material: peripheral blood. The receptors come from a woman in her 30s with COVID-19, enrolled during active disease.

The rearrangement links TRBV28 to TRBJ1-5; D remains unclear. V was clipped by 3 bases and J by 3 bases, with 9 bases between them. Germline V lookup: CDR1 MDHEN, CDR2 SYDVKM. This CDR3 has 14 residues. CDR3 sequence (DNA): TGTGCCAGCAGTTTTTGGCAGGTCAATCAGCCCCAGCATTTT. It is translated as CASSFWQVNQPQHF.

The V call is TRBV6-6, the J call TRBJ2-3; no clear D gene. This CDR3 contains 15 residues. The germline V gene encodes CDR1 MNHNY and CDR2 SVGAGI (reference sequence). With 7 bases removed from V and 0 bases from J, the gap between germline ends came to 14 bases. The CDR3 sequence: CASTPGGRSTDTQYF. CDR3 nucleotide sequence: TGTGCCAGCACCCCAGGTGGTAGGAGCACAGATACGCAGTATTTT.

There are a few counts of this clone. V and J are TRBV10-1 and TRBJ2-7, with D possibly being TRBD1 (6 bases). Trimming took off 4 bases at V and 4 bases at J, with 11 bases between the two ends. The CDR3 covers 13 residues. Looked up from germline, CDR1 is WNHNN and CDR2 is SYGVQD (reference sequence). The CDR3, as DNA: TGCGCCAGCAGTGGGGGGCGAGGATACGAGCAGTACTTC. It yields the protein CASSGGRGYEQYF.

The genes are TRBV24-1 and TRBJ1-5, with TRBD1 matching 7 bases. V gave up 5 bases and J gave up 5 bases; unmatched junction bases: 8. This CDR3 comprises 15 residues. Germline-derived CDR1 and CDR2 are KGHDR and SFDVKD. The CDR3 spells CATSGAGTEDQPQHF. CDR3 sequence (DNA): TGTGCCACCAGTGGTGCCGGGACAGAGGATCAGCCCCAGCATTTT.

The V call is TRBV28, the J call TRBJ1-5; D perhaps matches TRBD1 (5 bases). CDR1 is MDHEN and CDR2 is SYDVKM in the germline V gene. This CDR3 contains 14 residues. Trimming left V 7 bases short and J 6 bases short, with 16 bases between. DNA of the CDR3: TGTGCCAGCATCGGGCCAGGGATAATTCAGCCCCAGCATTTT. Protein product: CASIGPGIIQPQHF. The full variable domain, with the rest looked up from reference TRBV28 and TRBJ1-5, is DVKVTQSSRYLVKRTGEKVFLECVQDMDHENMFWYRQDPGLGLRLIYFSYDVKMKEKGDIPEGYSVSREKKERFSLILESASTNQTSMYLCASIGPGIIQPQHFGDGTRLSIL.

This rearrangement joins TRBV9 to TRBJ2-5; possible D gene TRBD2, 5 bases. The CDR3 extends over 14 amino acids. V lost 3 bases, J lost 4 bases, and 13 bases lay in between. In germline, CDR1 is SGDLS, CDR2 YYNGEE. As DNA, the CDR3 is TGTGCCAGCAGCGCCTCACTAGACCGAGAGACCCAGTACTTC. The encoded protein is CASSASLDRETQYF.

The chain uses TRBV24-1 and TRBJ2-1, with D possibly being TRBD2 (6 bases). CDR1 is KGHDR, CDR2 SFDVKD, per germline. CDR3 length equals 11 residues. Trimming removed 9 bases from V and 7 bases from J, with 9 bases in between. This CDR3 reads CATARGNEQFF. CDR3 bases: TGTGCCACCGCCCGGGGGAATGAGCAGTTCTTC.

In its sample, this clone was seen once. V is TRBV24-1 and J is TRBJ2-5; 10 positions agree with TRBD1. Germline V CDR1 and CDR2: KGHDR, SFDVKD. V lost 4 bases, J lost 3 bases, and 4 bases stayed unmatched. The CDR3 covers 15 residues. Here the CDR3 DNA reads TGTGCCACCAGTGAACCGGACAGGGGGGAAGAGACCCAGTACTTC. Amino acid sequence: CATSEPDRGEETQYF.

This sequence joins TRBV7-2 and TRBJ1-1, with D possibly TRBD1 on 5 matching bases. Germline lookup yields CDR1 SGHTA and CDR2 FQGNSA. The V and J ends lost 1 base and 1 base respectively, with 7 bases between them. The CDR3 consists of 14 residues. The chain's CDR3 is CASSLGQGNTEAFF. CDR3 coding DNA: TGTGCCAGCAGCTTAGGGCAGGGGAACACTGAAGCTTTCTTT.

The J gene is TRBJ2-3, the V gene TRBV18; 8 nucleotides match TRBD1. There are 15 residues in the CDR3. The J segment lost 3 bases and the V segment lost 4 bases, leaving 6 bases of the junction unmatched. CDR1 KGHSH and CDR2 LQKENI come from the germline V gene. The CDR3 is CASSLGTGHTDTQYF. The CDR3 coding sequence is TGTGCCAGCTCACTTGGGACAGGCCATACAGATACGCAGTATTTT.

V is TRBV29-1 and J is TRBJ2-2; TRBD2 is a possible D gene (5 bases). V dropped 3 bases and J dropped 2 bases, with 16 bases sitting between them. CDR1 and CDR2 from the germline V gene are SQVTM and ANQGSEA. CDR3 length: 16 residues. Here the CDR3 reads CSVDGVSSLNTGELFF. In nucleotides, the CDR3 is TGCAGCGTTGACGGGGTGTCCAGCCTCAACACCGGGGAGCTGTTTTTT.

The chain couples TRBV27 to TRBJ2-3; the match to TRBD2 covers 7 bases. The CDR3 consists of 15 residues. CDR1 is MNHEY and CDR2 is SMNVEV in the germline V gene (reference sequence). The V gene end was trimmed by 3 bases and the J gene end by 2 bases; junction bases not matched to a gene: 5. Written as DNA, the CDR3 is TGTGCCAGCAGTTTGGCTAGCGGATACACAGATACGCAGTATTTT. Residues: CASSLASGYTDTQYF.

This chain connects TRBV2 to TRBJ2-7; 9 bases align to TRBD2. Germline values: CDR1 SNHLY, CDR2 FYNNEI. The V and J ends lost 4 bases and 6 bases, in that order; junction bases with no gene match: 4. The length of the CDR3 is 13 residues. CDR3 protein: CASSVLAGREQYF. In DNA, the CDR3 is TGTGCCAGCAGTGTCCTAGCGGGGCGCGAGCAGTACTTC.

V and J are TRBV6-2 or TRBV6-3 and TRBJ2-3; 9 bases are shared with TRBD2. Germline CDR1 reads MNHEY; CDR2 reads SVGEGT. V lost 2 bases, J lost 4 bases, and 4 bases stayed unmatched. The CDR3 sequence is 15 residues long. The CDR3 DNA is TGTGCCAGCAGTTACGGAAGCGGGAGGTCAGATACGCAGTATTTT. Residues: CASSYGSGRSDTQYF.

This chain uses TRBV28 with TRBJ2-3; the D gene is possibly TRBD2 (6 bases). CDR1 MDHEN and CDR2 SYDVKM come from the germline V gene. The CDR3 is 13 residues long. V lost 8 bases and J 7 bases, leaving 16 bases between the germline ends. CDR3 sequence: CASRPGEEHTQYF. CDR3 DNA: TGTGCCAGCCGGCCGGGAGAGGAACATACGCAGTATTTT.

The chain has TRBV15 and TRBJ2-3; 8 bases map to TRBD1. The germline gives CDR1 LNHNV, CDR2 YYDKDF (reference sequence). V lost 4 bases, J lost 4 bases, and 7 bases stayed unmatched. CDR3 length equals 15 residues. Written as DNA, the CDR3 is TGTGCCACCAGCACCAAGACAGGGGCGTCAGATACGCAGTATTTT. It specifies CATSTKTGASDTQYF.

This clone appeared once. The chain links TRBV5-1 to TRBJ1-2, with 10 bases aligning to TRBD1. The CDR3 covers 14 residues. Germline V gene lookup returns CDR1 SGHRS and CDR2 YFSETQ. J gave up 3 bases and V 3 bases, and 2 bases lay outside the gene matches. The CDR3 sequence: CASSSGTGDYGYTF. CDR3 sequence (DNA): TGCGCCAGCAGCTCCGGGACAGGGGACTATGGCTACACCTTC.

This rearrangement joins TRBV2 to TRBJ2-5; 7 bases are shared with TRBD2. After removal of 1 base from V and 4 bases from J, the junction contained 9 bases not matched to a gene. The CDR3 totals 16 residues. Germline lookup yields CDR1 SNHLY and CDR2 FYNNEI. In DNA form, the CDR3 reads TGTGCCAGCAGTGAAGAGGGCGGGAGTTTTGGAGAGACCCAGTACTTC. The encoded protein is CASSEEGGSFGETQYF.

The chain joins TRBV7-2 to TRBJ2-7; 10 bases map to TRBD1. Germline-derived CDR1 and CDR2 are SGHTA and FQGNSA. The CDR3 loop spans 15 amino acids. Trimming cost V 8 bases and J 2 bases; bases outside gene matches: 9. The CDR3 loop reads CASRPPGQGTYEQYF. In nucleotides, the CDR3 is TGTGCCAGCCGGCCCCCGGGACAGGGGACCTACGAGCAGTACTTC.

The chain uses TRBV29-1 and TRBJ2-7; 7 bases are shared with TRBD2. This CDR3 spans 13 amino acids. The ends lost 3 bases at V and 2 bases at J; junction bases unmatched: 4. The germline V gene has CDR1 SQVTM and CDR2 ANQGSEA. Written as DNA, the CDR3 is TGCAGCGTTGAGGGTAGCGGGCCCTACGAGCAGTACTTC. Translation: CSVEGSGPYEQYF.

The chain uses TRBV28 and TRBJ1-2; D might be TRBD1 (6 bases). V was trimmed by 6 bases and J by 0 bases, leaving 11 bases between them. The CDR3 runs 14 residues. Germline V gene sequence: CDR1 MDHEN, CDR2 SYDVKM. The CDR3: CASRWGGANYGYTF. As DNA, the CDR3 is TGTGCCAGCAGGTGGGGGGGCGCTAACTATGGCTACACCTTC.

The rearrangement uses TRBV5-1 and TRBJ2-1; 7 bases match TRBD1. V dropped 5 bases and J dropped 6; count of bases not matched to a gene: 11. Germline V gene data show CDR1 as SGHRS and CDR2 as YFSETQ. The length of the CDR3 is 15 residues. The CDR3 loop is CASRPDREKGNEQFF. The CDR3 nucleotides are TGCGCCAGCAGGCCCGACAGGGAAAAGGGCAATGAGCAGTTCTTC.

This chain links TRBV28 with TRBJ2-3; a possible D gene is TRBD1 (6 bases). Per the germline V gene, CDR1 is MDHEN and CDR2 is SYDVKM. This CDR3 has 16 amino acids. V dropped 4 bases and J dropped 1 base, with 15 bases sitting between them. The CDR3 region is CASSSATGWGTDTQYF. For the CDR3, the DNA is TGTGCCAGCAGTTCCGCAACAGGGTGGGGCACAGATACGCAGTATTTT.

This clone was seen a single time. This chain joins TRBV7-9 and TRBJ2-5; 7 bases are shared with TRBD1. The junction had 8 bases not matched to a gene; V was cut back by 6 bases and J by 4 bases. The CDR3 consists of 14 residues. Germline CDR1 is SEHNR and CDR2 is FQNEAQ (reference sequence). CDR3 sequence reads: CASSLDRERETQYF. The CDR3 DNA is TGTGCCAGCAGTCTCGACAGGGAGCGAGAGACCCAGTACTTC.

The genes are TRBV19 and TRBJ1-3; D is unresolved. Germline loops: CDR1 LNHDA, CDR2 SQIVND (reference sequence). There are 13 residues in the CDR3. V was pared by 10 bases and J by 0 bases, with 10 bases between. The CDR3 loop is CATQASSGNTIYF. In DNA form, the CDR3 reads TGTGCCACTCAGGCCAGCTCTGGAAACACCATATATTTT.